This TCR beta chain was sequenced during a study of T cells in Graves' hyperthyroidism and ophthalmopathy. This clonotype was detected many times. What it binds is unknown. TCR beta CDR3 regions were amplified from RNA. During a first-round RT-PCR of the TCR CDR3, the HTBI primer set was used. Each CDR3 protein is one row after TCRdb ran MiXCR on the multiplex PCR reads. Among hundreds of thousands of distinct CDR3 sequences listed, approximately 13% were seen once. Study results and caveats: From stable hyperthyroidism, ophthalmopathy was set apart by a 13 V-J model.

Sequenced: blood. This TCR was recovered from a young woman with Graves' hyperthyroidism.

CDR3 nucleotide sequence: TGCGCCAGCAGCCCGGGGAACGACTATGGCTACACCTTC. Translation gives CASSPGNDYGYTF. The chain carries TRBV5-1 and TRBJ1-2; D unresolved. Deletions cut 4 bases from V and 3 bases from J, with 10 bases between. The CDR3 length is 13 residues. In germline, CDR1 is SGHRS, CDR2 YFSETQ.